This entry lists 25 T cell receptor beta chains sequenced from one sample in a study of shared clonotypes between healthy human individuals. Profiling relied on immunoSEQ multiplex PCR, and the TCRdb table lists in-frame clones only, not all of them. The table shows millions of clones, with 90% to 95% occurring only once. The specimen was naive CD4+ T cells sorted from blood. As to subset: CD45RA+ positively selected. Receptor source: a man in his late teens or twenties in good health.

The V call is TRBV28, the J call TRBJ1-5; no clear D. The CDR3 has 17 residues. The germline V gene has CDR1 MDHEN and CDR2 SYDVKM. V was trimmed by 6 bases and J by 4 bases, leaving 22 bases between them. In DNA, the CDR3 is TGTGCCAGCAGCCACCGGGGAGGACGGGAGGGAAATCAGCCCCAGCATTTT. Protein sequence: CASSHRGGREGNQPQHF.

This clone is a singleton in its sample. The chain uses TRBV11-2 and TRBJ2-7; D remains unclear. Trimming removed 0 bases from V and 0 bases from J, with 9 bases in between. The CDR3 length is 15 residues. Germline-derived CDR1 and CDR2 are SGHAT and FQNNGV. CDR3 loop: CASSLELVSSYEQYF. For the CDR3, the DNA is TGTGCCAGCAGCTTAGAATTGGTATCCTCCTACGAGCAGTACTTC.

The V gene is TRBV27, the J gene TRBJ2-4, with 11 bases that match TRBD1. Germline CDR1 reads MNHEY; CDR2 reads SMNVEV (reference sequence). V trimming: 5 bases; J trimming: 1 base; junction bases outside the gene matches: 4. This CDR3 comprises 16 residues. The chain's CDR3 is CASSPGTGGAKNIQYF. The CDR3 DNA reads TGTGCCAGCAGTCCAGGGACAGGGGGGGCCAAAAACATTCAGTACTTC.

In its sample, this clone was seen once. The chain joins TRBV11-1 to TRBJ2-7; TRBD2 agrees at 15 bases. CDR1 is SGHAT, CDR2 FQDESV, per germline (reference sequence). The CDR3 has 15 amino acids. Trimming removed 5 bases from V and 7 bases from J; junction bases left unmatched: 6. CDR3 DNA: TGTGCCAGCAGCGGACTAGCGGGGGGGCCGTATGAGCAGTACTTC. The encoded protein is CASSGLAGGPYEQYF.

This clone was seen more than once but under ten times. V usage is TRBV18 and J usage is TRBJ1-1, with 7 bases aligning to TRBD1. Looked up from germline, CDR1 is KGHSH and CDR2 is LQKENI. J gave up 1 base and V 0 bases, and 2 bases lay outside the gene matches. The CDR3 length is 15 residues. The CDR3 loop is CASSPPGQTNTEAFF. CDR3 bases: TGTGCCAGCTCACCACCGGGACAGACGAACACTGAAGCTTTCTTT.

This chain joins TRBV6-1 and TRBJ2-7; weak D call: TRBD2 (5 bases). Trimming took off 1 base at V and 2 bases at J, with 21 bases between the two ends. The CDR3 runs 18 residues. Germline CDR1 is MNHNS and CDR2 is SASEGT. The CDR3 sequence is CASSEDSLVPGFTYEQYF. CDR3 DNA sequence: TGTGCCAGCAGTGAAGACTCGCTTGTTCCGGGGTTTACCTACGAGCAGTACTTC.

This chain links TRBV7-3 with TRBJ2-5, with 11 positions matching TRBD1. V lost 2 bases, J lost 1 base, and 3 bases stayed unmatched. This CDR3 has 16 amino acids. CDR1 SGHTA and CDR2 FQGTGA come from the germline V gene. The chain's CDR3 is CASSLAGTGGQETQYF. CDR3 coding DNA: TGTGCCAGCAGCTTAGCCGGGACAGGGGGCCAAGAGACCCAGTACTTC. The full variable domain, in which reference TRBV7-3 and TRBJ2-5 provide the parts outside the CDR3, is GAGVSQTPSNKVTEKGKYVELRCDPISGHTALYWYRQSLGQGPEFLIYFQGTGAADDSGLPNDRFFAVRPEGSVSTLKIQRTERGDSAVYLCASSLAGTGGQETQYFGPGTRLLVL.

The chain carries TRBV6-7 and TRBJ2-7; D unclear. TRBV6-7 is assigned to the ORF class and has an uncertain function. The CDR3 runs to 13 residues. With 4 bases removed from V and 5 bases from J, the gap between germline ends came to 12 bases. The DNA of the CDR3 is TGTGCCAGCAGTTCTGGGCTGGTAGACGAGCAGTACTTC. Its translation is CASSSGLVDEQYF.

This chain connects TRBV5-4 to TRBJ2-3; the match to TRBD1 covers 8 bases. The V and J ends lost 4 bases and 2 bases, in that order; junction bases with no gene match: 6. Germline V gene data show CDR1 as SGHNT and CDR2 as YYREEE (reference sequence). The CDR3 has 15 residues. The chain's CDR3 is CASSPPGQVTDTQYF. CDR3 nucleotides: TGTGCCAGCAGCCCCCCGGGACAGGTCACAGATACGCAGTATTTT. The full variable domain, in which reference TRBV5-4 and TRBJ2-3 provide the parts outside the CDR3, is ETGVTQSPTHLIKTRGQQVTLRCSSQSGHNTVSWYQQALGQGPQFIFQYYREEENGRGNFPPRFSGLQFPNYSSELNVNALELDDSALYLCASSPPGQVTDTQYFGPGTRLTVL.

V usage is TRBV30 and J usage is TRBJ2-5, with D possibly being TRBD1 (5 bases). Trimming left V 1 base short and J 5 bases short, with 11 bases between. CDR3 size: 13 residues. The germline V gene encodes CDR1 GTSNPN and CDR2 SVGIG (reference sequence). CDR3: CAWSEGSRETQYF. CDR3 sequence (DNA): TGTGCCTGGAGTGAGGGGTCCCGGGAGACCCAGTACTTC.

V gene TRBV5-6 combines with J gene TRBJ2-7; the match to TRBD1 covers 9 bases. V lost 3 bases, J lost 1 base, and 8 bases stayed unmatched. CDR3 length: 16 residues. Germline V gene lookup returns CDR1 SGHDT and CDR2 YYEEEE. The CDR3 DNA sequence: TGTGCCAGCAGCTGGGGGACAGGGTACGGGTCCTACGAGCAGTACTTC. Translation: CASSWGTGYGSYEQYF.

The chain recombines TRBV7-3 with TRBJ2-1, with D unclear. CDR3 length: 18 amino acids. V gave up 3 bases and J gave up 1 base, with 19 bases separating them. From germline, CDR1 is SGHTA and CDR2 FQGTGA. This chain's CDR3 is CASSLKGPAPSSYNEQFF. CDR3 nucleotides: TGTGCCAGCAGCTTGAAGGGTCCAGCTCCCTCTTCCTACAATGAGCAGTTCTTC.

This chain uses TRBV30 with TRBJ1-1; D is unresolved. The V and J ends lost 1 base and 0 bases respectively, with 12 bases between them. The CDR3 contains 15 residues. Germline V lookup: CDR1 GTSNPN, CDR2 SVGIG (reference sequence). This CDR3 reads CAWSASQLVNTEAFF. The DNA of the CDR3 is TGTGCCTGGAGTGCCTCACAGTTGGTGAACACTGAAGCTTTCTTT.

The chain combines TRBV18 with TRBJ1-6, with TRBD1 identical over 11 bases. CDR3 length: 16 amino acids. The V gene end was trimmed by 4 bases and the J gene end by 9 bases; junction bases not matched to a gene: 8. Germline V gene data show CDR1 as KGHSH and CDR2 as LQKENI. CDR3 bases: TGTGCCAGCTCACAATCCGGGACAGGGGGTAGTTCACCCCTCCACTTT. Translating gives CASSQSGTGGSSPLHF. The full variable domain, its missing parts supplied by reference TRBV18 and TRBJ1-6, is NAGVMQNPRHLVRRRGQEARLRCSPMKGHSHVYWYRQLPEEGLKFMVYLQKENIIDESGMPKERFSAEFPKEGPSILRIQQVVRGDSAAYFCASSQSGTGGSSPLHFGNGTRLTVT.

Comment on this clone: Other DNA sequences from this sample encode an identical CDR3 as well. V and J are TRBV4-1 and TRBJ2-3; D call uncertain. With 3 bases removed from V and 6 bases from J, the gap between germline ends came to 7 bases. CDR1 MGHRA and CDR2 YSYEKL come from the germline V gene. The CDR3 has 12 amino acids. CDR3 coding DNA: TGCGCCAGCAGCCATGTCAGGGATACGCAGTATTTT. It yields the protein CASSHVRDTQYF.

The genes are TRBV18 and TRBJ1-1, with TRBD1 matching 7 bases. The CDR3 runs to 16 residues. V shed 3 bases, J shed 1 base, and the junction held 8 bases outside the gene matches. Germline assignment: CDR1 KGHSH and CDR2 LQKENI. The CDR3 bases are TGTGCCAGCTCACCGGGACAGCGCCTTGAGAACACTGAAGCTTTCTTT. Translation: CASSPGQRLENTEAFF.

Here the CDR3 reads CASSWTGDYNSPLHF. The CDR3 region has the DNA TGTGCCAGCTCCTGGACAGGGGACTATAATTCACCCCTCCACTTT. The V call is TRBV27, the J call TRBJ1-6, with 9 bases aligning to TRBD1. From germline, CDR1 is MNHEY and CDR2 SMNVEV (reference sequence). The J segment lost 3 bases and the V segment lost 8 bases, leaving 5 bases of the junction unmatched. This CDR3 spans 15 amino acids.

The V gene is TRBV6-1, the J gene TRBJ1-2, with no clear D. There are 14 residues in the CDR3. From germline, CDR1 is MNHNS and CDR2 SASEGT. Between the trimmed V and J ends, which lost 1 base and 4 bases, there was a span of 10 bases. The CDR3 nucleotides read TGTGCCAGCAGTGAAGTCTGGGGAACCTATGGCTACACCTTC. This translates into CASSEVWGTYGYTF.

The rearrangement links TRBV27 to TRBJ2-7, with D unresolved. Germline V gene data show CDR1 as MNHEY and CDR2 as SMNVEV (reference sequence). Trimming pared 0 bases from V and 3 bases from J, leaving 12 bases between. The length of the CDR3 is 15 residues. As DNA, the CDR3 is TGTGCCAGCAGTTTATCGGTGGCGTTCTACTACGAGCAGTACTTC. It translates to CASSLSVAFYYEQYF.

V and J are TRBV15 and TRBJ2-7, with D unresolved. The germline V gene encodes CDR1 LNHNV and CDR2 YYDKDF (reference sequence). The CDR3 loop spans 15 amino acids. V gave up 1 base and J gave up 3 bases, with 13 bases separating them. The CDR3, as DNA: TGTGCCACCAGCAGAGTAGTAGGGTCTTTCTACGAGCAGTACTTC. Protein product: CATSRVVGSFYEQYF.

In regard to this clone: The same CDR3 can be traced to other DNA sequences in this sample. The V and J genes are TRBV5-1 and TRBJ2-7; 8 nucleotides agree with TRBD2. Germline V gene sequence: CDR1 SGHRS, CDR2 YFSETQ. This CDR3 region has 13 residues. The V segment lost 4 bases and the J segment 6 bases; nucleotides outside the gene matches: 6. CDR3 nucleotides: TGCGCCAGCAGCCCCGGACTAGCCGCCGAGCAGTACTTC. It specifies CASSPGLAAEQYF.

The CDR3 loop reads CASSSWTNTGELFF. The DNA of the CDR3 is TGTGCCAGCAGCTCATGGACAAATACCGGGGAGCTGTTTTTT. The chain recombines TRBV7-9 with TRBJ2-2; D perhaps matches TRBD1 (5 bases). The CDR3 is 14 residues long. V was shortened by 4 bases and J by 5 bases, with 11 bases between the two germline ends. The V gene's germline CDR1 is SEHNR and CDR2 FQNEAQ (reference sequence).

This chain uses TRBV2 with TRBJ2-5; TRBD1 matches 8 bases. CDR1 is SNHLY and CDR2 is FYNNEI in the germline V gene. This CDR3 is built from 15 residues. The ends lost 4 bases at V and 1 base at J; junction bases unmatched: 5. CDR3 DNA sequence: TGTGCCAGCAGTGCCAGGGGGCACTCCCAAGAGACCCAGTACTTC. Translating it yields CASSARGHSQETQYF.

The V call is TRBV10-2, the J call TRBJ1-1, with 8 bases matching TRBD1. From germline, CDR1 is WSHSY and CDR2 SAAADI. With V trimmed by 7 bases and J by 4 bases, 11 bases remained unmatched. This CDR3 is 15 amino acids long. The DNA for the CDR3 is TGCGCCAGCATAAGCCAGGGGGCGGGGGGCACTGAAGCTTTCTTT. Its translation: CASISQGAGGTEAFF.

This clone is a singleton in its sample. This chain uses TRBV5-4 with TRBJ2-5, with TRBD2 identical over 12 bases. The CDR3 runs 16 residues. The V gene end was trimmed by 2 bases and the J gene end by 3 bases; junction bases not matched to a gene: 5. CDR1 and CDR2 (germline): SGHNT, YYREEE (reference sequence). The CDR3 reads CASSLGRLAGEETQYF. CDR3 bases: TGTGCCAGCAGCTTAGGTCGACTAGCGGGGGAAGAGACCCAGTACTTC.